These 18 T cell receptor beta chains share one sample of origin, sequenced in a study of blood T cell repertoires in COVID-19. Only in-frame clones appear in the TCRdb table, and some are missing; sequencing was by immunoSEQ multiplex PCR. The table shows 90,000 to 120,000 clones, with roughly two thirds occurring only once. The source material was peripheral blood. The source of these receptors is an elderly man with acute or convalescent COVID-19.

V gene TRBV7-2 combines with J gene TRBJ2-4; unclear D gene. The CDR3 contains 18 residues. V was clipped by 5 bases and J by 0 bases, with 20 bases between them. The V gene's germline CDR1 is SGHTA and CDR2 FQGNSA. CDR3 in DNA: TGTGCCAGCAGCCCCTGGGTAGGCGACACATTAGCCAAAAACATTCAGTACTTC. This sequence encodes CASSPWVGDTLAKNIQYF. Combining the CDR3 with reference TRBV7-2 and TRBJ2-4 gives the whole variable domain GAGVSQSPSNKVTEKGKDVELRCDPISGHTALYWYRQSLGQGLEFLIYFQGNSAPDKSGLPSDRFSAERTGGSVSTLTIQRTQQEDSAVYLCASSPWVGDTLAKNIQYFGAGTRLSVL.

The rearrangement joins TRBV27 to TRBJ2-1; 8 bases match TRBD1. CDR3 length: 16 residues. Germline lookup yields CDR1 MNHEY and CDR2 SMNVEV (reference sequence). Trimming removed 3 bases from V and 6 bases from J; junction bases left unmatched: 10. The CDR3 protein is CASSFDRGHLGNEQFF. CDR3 sequence (DNA): TGTGCCAGCAGTTTCGACAGGGGCCATCTGGGCAATGAGCAGTTCTTC.

The chain is built from TRBV14 and TRBJ2-7; no clear D gene. Per germline, CDR1 SGHDN and CDR2 FVKESK. CDR3 length equals 18 residues. Trimming left V 1 base short and J 0 bases short, with 19 bases between. The chain's CDR3 is CASSQVRRYWRPSYEQYF. The CDR3 DNA sequence: TGTGCCAGCAGCCAAGTGCGGCGGTATTGGCGGCCCTCCTACGAGCAGTACTTC. Complete variable domain (other parts from reference TRBV14 and TRBJ2-7): EAGVTQFPSHSVIEKGQTVTLRCDPISGHDNLYWYRRVMGKEIKFLLHFVKESKQDESGMPNNRFLAERTGGTYSTLKVQPAELEDSGVYFCASSQVRRYWRPSYEQYFGPGTRLTVT.

The chain couples TRBV30 to TRBJ2-3; no clear D gene. The CDR3 is made up of 12 amino acids. V was clipped by 1 base and J by 4 bases, with 6 bases between them. Germline CDR1 and CDR2: GTSNPN and SVGIG (reference sequence). CDR3 residues: CAWSGESDTQYF. As DNA, the CDR3 is TGTGCCTGGAGTGGAGAGTCAGATACGCAGTATTTT.

The chain links TRBV5-1 to TRBJ2-5; 9 bases are a match to TRBD1. J lost 3 bases, V lost 4 bases, and 4 bases had no gene match. Germline CDR1 and CDR2: SGHRS and YFSETQ. The CDR3 totals 14 residues. CDR3 DNA: TGCGCCAGCAGCCCTGGGACAGGGAAAGAGACCCAGTACTTC. Its protein is CASSPGTGKETQYF.

This chain joins TRBV19 and TRBJ2-7; 12 nucleotides line up with TRBD1. The CDR3 covers 15 residues. Germline CDR1 and CDR2: LNHDA and SQIVND (reference sequence). J lost 6 bases, V lost 3 bases, and 6 bases had no gene match. In DNA, the CDR3 is TGTGCCAGTAGTATTAGGGGGACAGGGGGCATCGAGCAGTACTTC. This codes for CASSIRGTGGIEQYF.

Turning to this clone: Additional DNA sequences in this sample encode the identical CDR3. This rearrangement joins TRBV27 to TRBJ2-3; 8 bases agree with TRBD2. Per the germline V gene, CDR1 is MNHEY and CDR2 is SMNVEV (reference sequence). J gave up 0 bases and V 4 bases, and 6 bases lay outside the gene matches. This CDR3 comprises 16 residues. The CDR3 spells CASSSLPSGSTDTQYF. The CDR3, as DNA: TGTGCCAGCAGTTCCCTCCCTAGCGGGAGCACAGATACGCAGTATTTT.

V is TRBV3-1 (or the pseudogene TRBV3-2) and J is TRBJ1-1, with D perhaps TRBD1 (5 bases). Germline CDR1 and CDR2: LGHDT and YNNKEL (reference sequence). The CDR3 contains 12 residues. Trimming cost V 4 bases and J 10 bases, with 13 bases left between them. DNA for the CDR3: TGTGCCAGCAGCCTAAATGGACAAGCAGCTTTCTTT. Its translation is CASSLNGQAAFF.

CDR3 sequence reads: CASQTGGINEQFF. The CDR3 DNA is TGTGCCAGTCAAACAGGGGGCATAAATGAGCAGTTCTTC. The V gene is TRBV2, the J gene TRBJ2-1; 9 nucleotides align to TRBD1. J was trimmed by 7 bases and V by 9 bases; bases with no gene match: 7. The CDR3 runs 13 residues. Germline V gene data show CDR1 as SNHLY and CDR2 as FYNNEI.

The CDR3 is CASSLTAGELFF. The DNA of the CDR3 is TGTGCCAGCAGCCTTACGGCCGGGGAGCTGTTTTTT. The genes are TRBV7-8 and TRBJ2-2; no definite D call. This CDR3 has 12 amino acids. Germline-derived CDR1 and CDR2 are SGHVS and FQNEAQ. The V gene lost 5 bases and the J gene lost 6 bases, with 7 bases spanning the gap.

The chain carries TRBV4-1 and TRBJ1-4; D is ambiguous. Germline V lookup: CDR1 MGHRA, CDR2 YSYEKL. The CDR3 is 15 amino acids. Trimming took off 0 bases at V and 4 bases at J, with 9 bases between the two ends. In DNA form, the CDR3 reads TGCGCCAGCAGCCAAGATCTACAGATTAATGAAAAACTGTTTTTT. Its translation is CASSQDLQINEKLFF.

This clone appeared a few times. V and J are TRBV25-1 and TRBJ1-3; 9 bases match TRBD1. The CDR3 is made up of 13 amino acids. The J segment lost 4 bases and the V segment lost 5 bases, leaving 0 bases of the junction unmatched. Germline CDR1 reads MGHDK; CDR2 reads SYGVNS. CDR3 DNA: TGTGCCAGCAGTACAGGGGGCGGAAACACCATATATTTT. This encodes CASSTGGGNTIYF.

J is TRBJ1-3 and V is TRBV21-1. TRBV21-1 is listed as a pseudogene. The CDR3 totals 14 residues. In nucleotides, the CDR3 is TGTGCCAGCACCTACCGTGACTCTGGAAACACCATATATTTT. Its translation is CASTYRDSGNTIYF.

The rearrangement uses TRBV12-3 or TRBV12-4 and TRBJ1-2, with TRBD1 as a possible D gene (6 bases). Trimming removed 4 bases from V and 5 bases from J, with 8 bases in between. There are 12 residues in the CDR3. The CDR3 spells CASSSTGYGYTF. CDR3 nucleotides: TGTGCCAGCAGTTCTACAGGGTATGGCTACACCTTC.

The chain carries TRBV27 and TRBJ2-1; perhaps TRBD1 as D (5 bases). CDR1 and CDR2 from the germline V gene are MNHEY and SMNVEV (reference sequence). V was pared by 3 bases and J by 9 bases, with 15 bases between. This CDR3 contains 14 residues. CDR3 sequence: CASSFPGMGREQFF. The CDR3 DNA is TGTGCCAGCAGTTTCCCAGGGATGGGCCGTGAGCAGTTCTTC.

The rearrangement uses TRBV5-4 and TRBJ1-6, with D perhaps matching TRBD1 (5 bases). This CDR3 region has 17 residues. Trimming cost V 0 bases and J 0 bases, with 10 bases left between them. Germline assignment: CDR1 SGHNT and CDR2 YYREEE (reference sequence). CDR3 amino acids: CASSLVGAASYNSPLHF. CDR3 coding DNA: TGTGCCAGCAGCTTGGTAGGGGCAGCCTCCTATAATTCACCCCTCCACTTT.

V is TRBV7-8 and J is TRBJ2-7; 7 bases line up with TRBD1. With 4 bases clipped from V and 2 bases from J, the junction kept 8 bases outside the gene matches. There are 15 residues in the CDR3. CDR1 is SGHVS and CDR2 is FQNEAQ in the germline V gene. The CDR3 DNA reads as TGTGCCAGCAGCTGGATACAGGGGACAACCTACGAGCAGTACTTC. Its protein is CASSWIQGTTYEQYF.

The chain recombines TRBV5-6 with TRBJ2-4; 9 positions agree with TRBD2. This CDR3 has 15 amino acids. Trimming cost V 4 bases and J 1 base; bases outside gene matches: 3. CDR1 is SGHDT and CDR2 is YYEEEE in the germline V gene. CDR3 nucleotide sequence: TGTGCCAGCAGCGATAGCGGGAGTGCCAAAAACATTCAGTACTTC. This translates into CASSDSGSAKNIQYF.